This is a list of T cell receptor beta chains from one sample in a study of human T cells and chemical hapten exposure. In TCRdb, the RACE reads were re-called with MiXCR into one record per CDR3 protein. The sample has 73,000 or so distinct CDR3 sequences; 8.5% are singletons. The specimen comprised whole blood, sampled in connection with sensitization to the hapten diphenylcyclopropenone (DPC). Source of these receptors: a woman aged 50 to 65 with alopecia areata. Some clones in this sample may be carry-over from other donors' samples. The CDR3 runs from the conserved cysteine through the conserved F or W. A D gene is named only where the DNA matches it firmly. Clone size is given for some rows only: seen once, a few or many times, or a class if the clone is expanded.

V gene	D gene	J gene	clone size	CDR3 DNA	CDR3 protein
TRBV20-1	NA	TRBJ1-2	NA	TGCAGTGCCGGGACACCAGGGGACTATGGCTACACCTTC	CSAGTPGDYGYTF
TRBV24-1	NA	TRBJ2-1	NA	TGTGCCACCAGTGGAGGAAGGCGGGCCTACAATGAGCAGTTCTTC	CATSGGRRAYNEQFF
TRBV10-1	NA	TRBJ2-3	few	TGCGCCAGCAGTGAAGGCGAGAGTGGCACAGATACGCAGTATTTT	CASSEGESGTDTQYF
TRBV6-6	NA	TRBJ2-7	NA	TGTGCCAGCAGCCCCGGGACAAAGGTTCCATACTTC	CASSPGTKVPYF
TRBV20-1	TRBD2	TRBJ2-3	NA	TGCAGTGCTGGAATGACTAGCACTTACACAGATACGCAGTATTTT	CSAGMTSTYTDTQYF
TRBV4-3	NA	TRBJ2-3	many	TGCGCCAGCAGCCAGTACCGAGGTGACACAGATACGCAGTATTTT	CASSQYRGDTDTQYF
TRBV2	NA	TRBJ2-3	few	TGTGCCAGCGCCTGGACACTCGCAGATACGCAGTATTTT	CASAWTLADTQYF
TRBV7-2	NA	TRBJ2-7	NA	TGTGCCAGCAGCTTAGGACAGGTACAGCAGTACTTC	CASSLGQVQQYF
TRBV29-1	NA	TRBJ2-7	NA	TGCAGCGTTGAAGGGGTGAGGGGCCACGAGCAGTACTTC	CSVEGVRGHEQYF
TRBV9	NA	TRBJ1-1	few	TGTGCCAGCAGCTTAACCGGCAGGGACGACACTGAAGCTTTCTTT	CASSLTGRDDTEAFF
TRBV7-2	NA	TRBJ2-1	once	TGTGCCAGCAGCTTAGCGGGACCCCATTACAATGAGCAGTTCTTC	CASSLAGPHYNEQFF
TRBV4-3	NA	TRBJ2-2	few	TGCGCCAGCAGCCAAGGTGGCTGGCCAGCGATCACCGGGGAGCTGTTTTTT	CASSQGGWPAITGELFF
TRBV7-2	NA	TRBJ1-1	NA	TGTGCCAGCAGCCCACAGGGAAGGGCCATGAACACTGAAGCTTTCTTT	CASSPQGRAMNTEAFF
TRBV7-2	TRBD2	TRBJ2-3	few	TGTGCCAGCAGCTTAGGGGCTAGCGGGAGGGCGGATACGCAGTATTTT	CASSLGASGRADTQYF
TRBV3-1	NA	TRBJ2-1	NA	TGTGCCAGCAGTCAACTAGGAGCCGAGCAGTTCTTC	CASSQLGAEQFF
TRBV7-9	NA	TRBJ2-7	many	TGTGCCAGCAGCCAGGGACTGACGTCCTACGAGCAGTACTTC	CASSQGLTSYEQYF
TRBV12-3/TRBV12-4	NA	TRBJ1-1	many	TGTGCCAGCAGTTTAGAGTGGGGGACGGGGCGGACTGAAGCTTTCTTT	CASSLEWGTGRTEAFF
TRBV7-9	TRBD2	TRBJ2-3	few	TGTGCCAGCAGTGGAGCGGGACTAGCGGGAGTCATCACAGATACGCAGTATTTT	CASSGAGLAGVITDTQYF
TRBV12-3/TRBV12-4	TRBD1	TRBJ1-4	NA	TGTGCCAGCAGTCCTGACAGGGGAAGCGGTGAAAAACTGTTTTTT	CASSPDRGSGEKLFF
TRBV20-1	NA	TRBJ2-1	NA	TGCAGTGCTAATCTCGGCGGGGACAATGAGCAGTTCTTC	CSANLGGDNEQFF
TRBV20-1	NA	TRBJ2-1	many	TGCAGTGCTCCGACTACCCGGGGCGATGAGCAGTTCTTC	CSAPTTRGDEQFF
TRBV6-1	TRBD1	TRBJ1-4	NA	TGTGCCAGCAGAACAGGGGGCGCGTGGGAAAAACTGTTTTTT	CASRTGGAWEKLFF
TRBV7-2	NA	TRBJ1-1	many	TGTGCCAGCAGCCCCCGCACCGGGGGGATGACTGAAGCTTTCTTT	CASSPRTGGMTEAFF
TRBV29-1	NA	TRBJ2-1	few	TGCAGCGTCTCGAAATTGGGCCCTCAGGAGCAGTTCTTC	CSVSKLGPQEQFF
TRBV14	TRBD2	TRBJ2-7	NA	TGTGCCAGCAGCCAAGACTCTAGCGGCCTTAGGGAGCAGTACTTC	CASSQDSSGLREQYF
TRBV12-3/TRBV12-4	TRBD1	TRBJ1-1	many	TGTGCCAGCAGTTCAACAGGGGGCAAAAATGAAGCTTTCTTT	CASSSTGGKNEAFF
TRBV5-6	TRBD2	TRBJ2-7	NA	TGTGCCAGCAGCTTGGGGACGGGAGGTGGAGGGTACTTC	CASSLGTGGGGYF
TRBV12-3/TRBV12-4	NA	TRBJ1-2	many	TGTGCCAGCAGTTTACAGGGAGCCTATGGCTACACCTTC	CASSLQGAYGYTF
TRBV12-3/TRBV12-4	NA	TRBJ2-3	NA	TGTGCCAGCAGTTTATACTGGGAAAGCACAGATACGCAGTATTTT	CASSLYWESTDTQYF
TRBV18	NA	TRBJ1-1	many	TGTGCCAGCTCACCACCCATCGGGACTGAAGCTTTCTTT	CASSPPIGTEAFF
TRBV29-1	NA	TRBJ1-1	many	TGCAGCGTTGATTGGGGTTGGAAAGCTTTCTTT	CSVDWGWKAFF
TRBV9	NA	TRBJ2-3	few	TGTGCCAGCAGCGCGTCATCTAGCACAGATACGCAGTATTTT	CASSASSSTDTQYF
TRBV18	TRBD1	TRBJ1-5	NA	TGTGCCAGCTCAGAACGGGACAGGAATCAGCCCCAGCATTTT	CASSERDRNQPQHF
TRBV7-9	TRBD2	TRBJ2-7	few	TGTGCCAGCAGCTTAGGGGCCACTAGCGGAGCTCAGTACTTC	CASSLGATSGAQYF
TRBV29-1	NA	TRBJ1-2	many	TGCAGCGTTGTTTGGGGGAACTATGGCTACACCTTC	CSVVWGNYGYTF
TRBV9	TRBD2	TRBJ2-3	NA	TGTGCCAGCAGCCCATCGACTAGCGGGAGTGCAGATACGCAGTATTTT	CASSPSTSGSADTQYF
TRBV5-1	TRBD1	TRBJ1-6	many	TGCGCCAGCAACCCGGGGGACAGGGCGAATGCACCCCTCCACTTT	CASNPGDRANAPLHF
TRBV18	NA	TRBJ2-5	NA	TGTGCCAGCCCCGGGACGGATGGGACCCAGTACTTC	CASPGTDGTQYF
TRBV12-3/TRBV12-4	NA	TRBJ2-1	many	TGTGCCAGCAGTTTAAGCCTCTCGGGGGTGAATGAGCAGTTCTTC	CASSLSLSGVNEQFF
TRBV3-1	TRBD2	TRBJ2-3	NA	TGTGCCAGCAGCTCCAGCCAACTAGGACTAGCGGGGGACACAGATACGCAGTATTTT	CASSSSQLGLAGDTDTQYF
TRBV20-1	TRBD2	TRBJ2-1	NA	TGCAGTGCACCGCCCGGGACTAGCAGGTACAATGAGCAGTTCTTC	CSAPPGTSRYNEQFF
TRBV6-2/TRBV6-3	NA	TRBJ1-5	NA	TGTGCCAGCAGTTACGGGCAGGGCGATCAGCCCCAGCATTTT	CASSYGQGDQPQHF
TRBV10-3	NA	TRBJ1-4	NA	TGTGCCATCAGTGAGTCCGGAGAAAAACTGTTTTTT	CAISESGEKLFF
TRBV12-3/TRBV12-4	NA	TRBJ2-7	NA	TGTGCCAGCAGTTGGGGGACACCCTACGAGCAGTACTTC	CASSWGTPYEQYF
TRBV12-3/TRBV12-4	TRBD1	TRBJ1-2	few	TGTGCCAGCACCCCCGGGTCAGGGGGGAGAGTTCGGTACACCTTC	CASTPGSGGRVRYTF
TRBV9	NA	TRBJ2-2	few	TGTGCCAGCAGCGTGACCGGGGAGCTGTTTTTT	CASSVTGELFF
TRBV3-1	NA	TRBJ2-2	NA	TGTGCCAGCAGCCAAAAGGCGGGGTTGACCGGGGAGCTGTTTTTT	CASSQKAGLTGELFF
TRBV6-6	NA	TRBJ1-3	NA	TGTGCCAGCAGCAACATAGACAGTTTCTCTGGAAACACCATATATTTT	CASSNIDSFSGNTIYF
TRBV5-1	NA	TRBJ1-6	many	TGCGCCAGCAGCTTGACTGTAACAGGGAAAGGGAATTCACCCCTCCACTTT	CASSLTVTGKGNSPLHF
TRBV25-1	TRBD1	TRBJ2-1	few	TGTGCCGCCTCAGGGACAGGGTCCAATGAGCAGTTCTTC	CAASGTGSNEQFF